This is a list of T cell receptor beta chains from one sample in a study of regulatory T cells in long-lasting Graves disease. TCRdb re-called the multiplex PCR reads with MiXCR, one entry per CDR3 protein. The data contain 390,000 or so distinct CDR3 sequences, roughly 20% of them seen just once; the ten biggest clones take up about 27%. The sample in question was peripheral blood mononuclear cells (PBMCs), obtained when the disease was refractory, from a patient treated with antithyroid drugs. The receptors shown here come from a woman aged 40 to 50 with Graves disease. Each CDR3 is given with its conserved first and last residue. The order of the fields is clone size, J gene, V gene, D gene, CDR3 DNA, CDR3 protein. D genes are given only for firm matches. Some rows have no size entry. The others give once, few or many, or a class for an expanded clone.

abundance: .; j_gene: TRBJ1-1; v_gene: TRBV5-1; d_gene: TRBD1; CDR3nt: TGCGCCAGCAGCCCCGGGACAGGGTTTCGGGACACTGAAGCTTTCTTT; CDR3aa: CASSPGTGFRDTEAFF
abundance: few; j_gene: TRBJ1-1; v_gene: TRBV30; d_gene: .; CDR3nt: TGTGCCTGGAGCGGGGACACTGAAGCTTTCTTT; CDR3aa: CAWSGDTEAFF
abundance: .; j_gene: TRBJ2-7; v_gene: TRBV29-1; d_gene: .; CDR3nt: TGCAGCGTTGGGGCGGACGGAGGGCTGAGCGAGCAGTACTTC; CDR3aa: CSVGADGGLSEQYF
abundance: .; j_gene: TRBJ2-1; v_gene: TRBV5-8; d_gene: .; CDR3nt: TGCGCCAGCAGCTTGGATCGCCCACATCACAATGAGCAGTTCTTC; CDR3aa: CASSLDRPHHNEQFF
abundance: few; j_gene: TRBJ1-3; v_gene: TRBV7-2; d_gene: TRBD1; CDR3nt: TGTGCCAGCAGCTTAGCGCCAGGGGGGTACACCATATATTTT; CDR3aa: CASSLAPGGYTIYF
abundance: .; j_gene: TRBJ2-3; v_gene: TRBV6-9; d_gene: TRBD2; CDR3nt: TGTGCCAGCAGTTACGGGAGGGCCACAGATACGCAGTATTTT; CDR3aa: CASSYGRATDTQYF
abundance: .; j_gene: TRBJ1-1; v_gene: TRBV30; d_gene: .; CDR3nt: TGTGCCTGGAGGGCACAGGGAGGGTGGGTGGCCACTGAAGCTTTCTTT; CDR3aa: CAWRAQGGWVATEAFF
abundance: many; j_gene: TRBJ2-7; v_gene: TRBV28; d_gene: .; CDR3nt: TGTGCCAGCAGTTTTATGAGGGGGTCTTACGAGCAGTACTTC; CDR3aa: CASSFMRGSYEQYF
abundance: few; j_gene: TRBJ1-1; v_gene: TRBV28; d_gene: .; CDR3nt: TGTGCCAGCCGGGTCGGGGCGGGGGGCACTGAAGCTTTCTTT; CDR3aa: CASRVGAGGTEAFF
abundance: few; j_gene: TRBJ2-5; v_gene: TRBV5-1; d_gene: .; CDR3nt: TGCGCCAGCAGCTTGGCAAGGACAGTTGAGACCCAGTACTTC; CDR3aa: CASSLARTVETQYF
abundance: .; j_gene: TRBJ2-7; v_gene: TRBV15; d_gene: .; CDR3nt: TGTGCCACCAGCACGCGCATCCAGGGCCCCGGGAGAGAGCAGTACTTC; CDR3aa: CATSTRIQGPGREQYF
abundance: many; j_gene: TRBJ2-7; v_gene: TRBV6-5; d_gene: .; CDR3nt: TGTGCCAGCAGTTACTCCGTGACAGTCACTCAGCAGTACTTC; CDR3aa: CASSYSVTVTQQYF
abundance: .; j_gene: TRBJ2-2; v_gene: TRBV6-1; d_gene: .; CDR3nt: TGTGCCGGCAGTGAAGACTTCCGCTTGGGCCAGCATGTACTCGGGGAGCTGTTTTTT; CDR3aa: CAGSEDFRLGQHVLGELFF
abundance: many; j_gene: TRBJ2-5; v_gene: TRBV11-2; d_gene: TRBD1; CDR3nt: TGTGCCAGCAGCTTTGGACAGGGGGTACAAGAGACCCAGTACTTC; CDR3aa: CASSFGQGVQETQYF
abundance: many; j_gene: TRBJ2-5; v_gene: TRBV6-1; d_gene: .; CDR3nt: TGTGCCAGCAGTCCTACTCCGTACCAAGAGACCCAGTACTTC; CDR3aa: CASSPTPYQETQYF
abundance: many; j_gene: TRBJ1-4; v_gene: TRBV20-1; d_gene: .; CDR3nt: TGCAGTGCTAGAAGGGCCACCGCAACTAATGAAAAACTGTTTTTT; CDR3aa: CSARRATATNEKLFF
abundance: many; j_gene: TRBJ2-5; v_gene: TRBV7-3; d_gene: .; CDR3nt: TGTGCCAGCAGCTTAACGTTCGGGGGAATAGAGACCCAGTACTTC; CDR3aa: CASSLTFGGIETQYF
abundance: few; j_gene: TRBJ1-6; v_gene: TRBV6-1; d_gene: .; CDR3nt: TGTGCCAGCACCCCAGAGGCGGGCAGGGGCCTTAATTCACCCCTCCACTTT; CDR3aa: CASTPEAGRGLNSPLHF
abundance: .; j_gene: TRBJ2-5; v_gene: TRBV5-4; d_gene: TRBD2; CDR3nt: TGTGCCAGCAGCGACCCTAGCGGGAGTTCAGAGACCCAGTACTTC; CDR3aa: CASSDPSGSSETQYF
abundance: many; j_gene: TRBJ1-1; v_gene: TRBV12-3/TRBV12-4; d_gene: .; CDR3nt: TGTGCCAGCAGTTCCGAGTCTCGAGGCACTGAAGCTTTCTTT; CDR3aa: CASSSESRGTEAFF
abundance: .; j_gene: TRBJ2-2; v_gene: TRBV28; d_gene: TRBD2; CDR3nt: TGTGCCAGCACCCCTCGGGGGGGCCACACCGGGGAGCTGTTTTTT; CDR3aa: CASTPRGGHTGELFF
abundance: many; j_gene: TRBJ2-4; v_gene: TRBV2; d_gene: .; CDR3nt: TGTGCCAGCAGTGAGGACGGTGTCGCCAAAAACATTCAGTACTTC; CDR3aa: CASSEDGVAKNIQYF
abundance: many; j_gene: TRBJ2-7; v_gene: TRBV6-9; d_gene: TRBD2; CDR3nt: TGTGCCAGCAGTTCTAAGACTAGCGGGGCCTACGAGCAGTACTTC; CDR3aa: CASSSKTSGAYEQYF
abundance: .; j_gene: TRBJ1-2; v_gene: TRBV27; d_gene: .; CDR3nt: TGTGCCAGCAGTTTATTCACGCCTGGGGCAGGGTCTAGCACTAACTATGGCTACACCTTC; CDR3aa: CASSLFTPGAGSSTNYGYTF
abundance: .; j_gene: TRBJ2-7; v_gene: TRBV15; d_gene: TRBD1; CDR3nt: TGTGCCACCAGCAGATCCGGGACAGAGGGCTACGAGCAGTACTTC; CDR3aa: CATSRSGTEGYEQYF
abundance: .; j_gene: TRBJ1-1; v_gene: TRBV7-9; d_gene: TRBD1; CDR3nt: TGTGCCAGCAGTTCTACCGGGACAGGGGGTACTGAAGCTTTCTTT; CDR3aa: CASSSTGTGGTEAFF
abundance: few; j_gene: TRBJ2-3; v_gene: TRBV28; d_gene: TRBD2; CDR3nt: TGTGCCAGCAGCGGGGGACTAGGCCGCACAGATACGCAGTATTTT; CDR3aa: CASSGGLGRTDTQYF
abundance: many; j_gene: TRBJ1-5; v_gene: TRBV6-5; d_gene: .; CDR3nt: TGTGCCAGCAGTTACCCCGGACGGAGCAATCAGCCCCAGCATTTT; CDR3aa: CASSYPGRSNQPQHF
abundance: .; j_gene: TRBJ1-1; v_gene: TRBV29-1; d_gene: .; CDR3nt: TGCAGCGTTGGAACTCTCATGGCCACTGAAGCTTTCTTT; CDR3aa: CSVGTLMATEAFF
abundance: many; j_gene: TRBJ2-7; v_gene: TRBV13; d_gene: TRBD2; CDR3nt: TGTGCCAGCAGCGCGCCCGCGGGAGGGCCACACGAGCAGTACTTC; CDR3aa: CASSAPAGGPHEQYF
abundance: many; j_gene: TRBJ2-7; v_gene: TRBV5-1; d_gene: TRBD1; CDR3nt: TGCGCCAGCAGCTTGGAGGGACAGGGGTACGAGCAGTACTTC; CDR3aa: CASSLEGQGYEQYF
abundance: many; j_gene: TRBJ2-7; v_gene: TRBV6-5; d_gene: .; CDR3nt: TGTGCCAGCAGTTACTCGCGGGGTTGGGAGCAGTACTTC; CDR3aa: CASSYSRGWEQYF
abundance: few; j_gene: TRBJ2-5; v_gene: TRBV24-1; d_gene: .; CDR3nt: TGTGCCACCAGCCCCGAACATCAAGAGACCCAGTACTTC; CDR3aa: CATSPEHQETQYF
abundance: .; j_gene: TRBJ1-5; v_gene: TRBV6-2/TRBV6-3; d_gene: .; CDR3nt: TGTGCCAGCAGTCCCGGCCCGGGAAATCAGCCCCAGCATTTT; CDR3aa: CASSPGPGNQPQHF
abundance: .; j_gene: TRBJ2-1; v_gene: TRBV28; d_gene: .; CDR3nt: TGTGCCAGCAGTTTAATTAGCGGAGTCGCCTACAATGAGCAGTTCTTC; CDR3aa: CASSLISGVAYNEQFF
abundance: few; j_gene: TRBJ2-1; v_gene: TRBV2; d_gene: TRBD2; CDR3nt: TGTGCCAGCAGTGAGGGAGGGGTAGCGGGGTACAATGAGCAGTTCTTC; CDR3aa: CASSEGGVAGYNEQFF
abundance: few; j_gene: TRBJ1-4; v_gene: TRBV27; d_gene: TRBD1; CDR3nt: TGTGCCAGCAGCGACAGGGGGCGGACTAATGAAAAACTGTTTTTT; CDR3aa: CASSDRGRTNEKLFF